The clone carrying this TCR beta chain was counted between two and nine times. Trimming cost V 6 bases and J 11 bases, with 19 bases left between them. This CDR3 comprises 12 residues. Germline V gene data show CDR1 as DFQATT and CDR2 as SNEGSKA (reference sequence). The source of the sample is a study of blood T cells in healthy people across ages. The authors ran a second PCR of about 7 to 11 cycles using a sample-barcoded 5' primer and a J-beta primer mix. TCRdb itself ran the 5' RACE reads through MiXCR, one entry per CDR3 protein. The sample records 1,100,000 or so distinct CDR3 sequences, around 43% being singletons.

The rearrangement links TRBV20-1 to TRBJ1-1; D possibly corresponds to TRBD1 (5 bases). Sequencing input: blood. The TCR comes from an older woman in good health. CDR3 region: CSASWRGGSAFF. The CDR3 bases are TGCAGTGCCAGCTGGCGGGGGGGTTCTGCTTTCTTT.